The rows below give T cell receptor beta chains drawn from one sample of a study of response to subunit inactivated influenza vaccine. TCRdb re-derived calls from the RT-PCR reads in MiXCR, one entry per CDR3 protein. This table has around 520,000 distinct CDR3 sequences, about 12% appearing once. Sample: PBMCs from blood, taken on the day of vaccination. Every receptor here comes from a man aged 50 or older who received an inactivated influenza vaccine. CDR3s include the opening cysteine and the closing phenylalanine or tryptophan. The D gene is left open where the match is weak. Rows may omit the clone size; those that give it use once, few, many or a size class.

d_gene: TRBD1; len: 19; abundance: .; j_gene: TRBJ2-2; v_gene: TRBV5-1; CDR3aa: CASSTRQGFFGVNTGELFF; CDR3nt: TGCGCCAGCAGCACCAGACAGGGATTTTTCGGCGTGAACACCGGGGAGCTGTTTTTT
d_gene: TRBD2; len: 13; abundance: .; j_gene: TRBJ2-3; v_gene: TRBV5-6; CDR3aa: CASKAGEADTQYF; CDR3nt: TGTGCCAGCAAGGCGGGAGAAGCAGATACGCAGTATTTT
d_gene: .; len: 14; abundance: few; j_gene: TRBJ1-1; v_gene: TRBV12-3/TRBV12-4; CDR3aa: CASSPQGWGTEAFF; CDR3nt: TGTGCCAGCAGCCCCCAGGGGTGGGGCACTGAAGCTTTCTTT
d_gene: TRBD1; len: 15; abundance: .; j_gene: TRBJ2-3; v_gene: TRBV20-1; CDR3aa: CSASGTGGPTDTQYF; CDR3nt: TGCAGTGCTTCCGGGACAGGGGGCCCCACAGATACGCAGTATTTT
d_gene: .; len: 12; abundance: few; j_gene: TRBJ2-7; v_gene: TRBV2; CDR3aa: CASSERFYEQYF; CDR3nt: TGTGCCAGCAGTGAAAGGTTCTACGAGCAGTACTTC
d_gene: .; len: 15; abundance: .; j_gene: TRBJ2-3; v_gene: TRBV5-1; CDR3aa: CASSLEQANTDTQYF; CDR3nt: TGCGCCAGCAGCTTGGAACAGGCGAACACAGATACGCAGTATTTT
d_gene: .; len: 10; abundance: .; j_gene: TRBJ1-1; v_gene: TRBV20-1; CDR3aa: CRGYRTEAFF; CDR3nt: TGCAGGGGTTATCGTACTGAAGCTTTCTTT
d_gene: TRBD2; len: 15; abundance: few; j_gene: TRBJ2-3; v_gene: TRBV5-1; CDR3aa: CASSLWGLAADTQYF; CDR3nt: TGCGCCAGCAGCTTGTGGGGACTAGCAGCAGATACGCAGTATTTT
d_gene: .; len: 16; abundance: .; j_gene: TRBJ2-5; v_gene: TRBV5-1; CDR3aa: CASSLFMGGGSETQYF; CDR3nt: TGCGCCAGCAGCTTGTTCATGGGAGGGGGATCGGAGACCCAGTACTTC
d_gene: .; len: 16; abundance: few; j_gene: TRBJ2-7; v_gene: TRBV6-5; CDR3aa: CASSYSKGGISYEQYF; CDR3nt: TGTGCCAGCAGTTACTCAAAAGGCGGGATCTCCTACGAGCAGTACTTC
d_gene: TRBD1; len: 15; abundance: .; j_gene: TRBJ2-3; v_gene: TRBV6-4; CDR3aa: CASSDRGHRTDTQYF; CDR3nt: TGTGCCAGCAGTGACAGGGGGCATCGAACAGATACGCAGTATTTT
d_gene: .; len: 16; abundance: few; j_gene: TRBJ1-1; v_gene: TRBV5-1; CDR3aa: CASSLGVRVMNTEAFF; CDR3nt: TGCGCCAGCAGCTTGGGTGTCCGGGTAATGAACACTGAAGCTTTCTTT
d_gene: .; len: 14; abundance: .; j_gene: TRBJ1-2; v_gene: TRBV20-1; CDR3aa: CSARPHGGRGDYTF; CDR3nt: TGCAGTGCTAGACCCCACGGGGGGAGAGGTGACTACACCTTC
d_gene: TRBD2; len: 17; abundance: few; j_gene: TRBJ2-1; v_gene: TRBV7-2; CDR3aa: CASSSRGLAGSGYEQFF; CDR3nt: TGTGCCAGCAGCTCCAGGGGACTAGCGGGGAGTGGCTATGAGCAGTTCTTC
d_gene: TRBD1; len: 15; abundance: many; j_gene: TRBJ1-2; v_gene: TRBV29-1; CDR3aa: CSVRDSLKGGYGYTF; CDR3nt: TGCAGCGTTCGGGACAGTCTAAAAGGCGGCTATGGCTACACCTTC
d_gene: TRBD1; len: 14; abundance: few; j_gene: TRBJ2-3; v_gene: TRBV27; CDR3aa: CASSLQPQGYTQYF; CDR3nt: TGTGCCAGCAGTCTACAACCACAGGGGTATACGCAGTATTTT
d_gene: .; len: 15; abundance: few; j_gene: TRBJ2-2; v_gene: TRBV15; CDR3aa: CATSRRRENTGELFF; CDR3nt: TGTGCCACCAGCAGGAGAAGGGAGAACACCGGGGAGCTGTTTTTT
d_gene: .; len: 14; abundance: .; j_gene: TRBJ1-2; v_gene: TRBV20-1; CDR3aa: CSARDPGRSYGYTF; CDR3nt: TGCAGTGCTAGAGATCCCGGTCGGAGCTATGGCTACACCTTC
d_gene: .; len: 15; abundance: .; j_gene: TRBJ2-7; v_gene: TRBV20-1; CDR3aa: CSARIRGRDSYEQYF; CDR3nt: TGCAGTGCTAGAATTCGGGGGCGGGACTCCTACGAGCAGTACTTC
d_gene: .; len: 13; abundance: few; j_gene: TRBJ2-7; v_gene: TRBV7-2; CDR3aa: CASSFRDDYEQYF; CDR3nt: TGTGCCAGCAGCTTCCGGGACGACTACGAGCAGTACTTC
d_gene: .; len: 14; abundance: .; j_gene: TRBJ1-2; v_gene: TRBV20-1; CDR3aa: CSANRGLGIYGYTF; CDR3nt: TGCAGTGCGAACCGGGGCCTCGGGATCTATGGCTACACCTTC
d_gene: .; len: 13; abundance: many; j_gene: TRBJ2-7; v_gene: TRBV25-1; CDR3aa: CASSLPGSDEQYF; CDR3nt: TGTGCCAGCAGTCTCCCCGGTTCTGACGAGCAGTACTTC
d_gene: .; len: 11; abundance: few; j_gene: TRBJ2-1; v_gene: TRBV2; CDR3aa: CASSYSVEQFF; CDR3nt: TGTGCCAGCAGTTATAGCGTAGAGCAGTTCTTC
d_gene: TRBD2; len: 14; abundance: .; j_gene: TRBJ2-6; v_gene: TRBV29-1; CDR3aa: CSVRGGYGANVLTF; CDR3nt: TGCAGCGTTCGGGGGGGCTACGGGGCCAACGTCCTGACTTTC
d_gene: .; len: 16; abundance: few; j_gene: TRBJ2-1; v_gene: TRBV7-9; CDR3aa: CASSLWLDQAYNEQFF; CDR3nt: TGTGCCAGCAGCTTGTGGCTAGATCAGGCTTACAATGAGCAGTTCTTC
d_gene: .; len: 15; abundance: few; j_gene: TRBJ2-5; v_gene: TRBV14; CDR3aa: CASSQTRDKQETQYF; CDR3nt: TGTGCCAGCAGCCAAACTCGGGACAAGCAAGAGACCCAGTACTTC
d_gene: .; len: 15; abundance: .; j_gene: TRBJ2-3; v_gene: TRBV12-3/TRBV12-4; CDR3aa: CASRRRLGGEHTQYF; CDR3nt: TGTGCCAGCAGACGAAGGCTAGGTGGGGAACATACGCAGTATTTT
d_gene: .; len: 15; abundance: few; j_gene: TRBJ2-7; v_gene: TRBV5-1; CDR3aa: CASSLVGDNPSEQYF; CDR3nt: TGCGCCAGCAGCTTGGTGGGGGACAATCCTTCCGAGCAGTACTTC
d_gene: TRBD1; len: 15; abundance: .; j_gene: TRBJ1-6; v_gene: TRBV4-2; CDR3aa: CASSQGQGARTPLHF; CDR3nt: TGTGCCAGCAGCCAAGGACAGGGGGCGAGGACACCCCTCCACTTT
d_gene: .; len: 14; abundance: few; j_gene: TRBJ1-1; v_gene: TRBV9; CDR3aa: CASSAERWDTEAFF; CDR3nt: TGTGCCAGCAGCGCCGAAAGATGGGACACTGAAGCTTTCTTT
d_gene: TRBD2; len: 16; abundance: many; j_gene: TRBJ2-2; v_gene: TRBV18; CDR3aa: CASSPGLAANTGELFF; CDR3nt: TGTGCCAGCAGCCCCGGACTAGCGGCCAACACCGGGGAGCTGTTTTTT
d_gene: TRBD2; len: 15; abundance: many; j_gene: TRBJ2-7; v_gene: TRBV11-2; CDR3aa: CASSSLAGGPYEQYF; CDR3nt: TGTGCCAGCAGCTCGCTAGCGGGAGGGCCCTACGAGCAGTACTTC
d_gene: TRBD2; len: 16; abundance: .; j_gene: TRBJ2-1; v_gene: TRBV20-1; CDR3aa: CSAYPSTSGLGNEQFF; CDR3nt: TGCAGTGCTTACCCCTCTACTAGCGGCCTTGGGAATGAGCAGTTCTTC
d_gene: TRBD2; len: 16; abundance: .; j_gene: TRBJ2-2; v_gene: TRBV11-2; CDR3aa: CASSLVAGGVTGELFF; CDR3nt: TGTGCCAGCAGCTTAGTCGCTGGGGGGGTCACCGGGGAGCTGTTTTTT
d_gene: .; len: 12; abundance: many; j_gene: TRBJ2-1; v_gene: TRBV27; CDR3aa: CASSRSIDEQFF; CDR3nt: TGTGCCAGCAGTCGGAGCATCGATGAGCAGTTCTTC
d_gene: TRBD2; len: 16; abundance: many; j_gene: TRBJ2-5; v_gene: TRBV7-9; CDR3aa: CASSLLEGTIQETQYF; CDR3nt: TGTGCCAGCAGCTTATTGGAAGGGACTATCCAAGAGACCCAGTACTTC
d_gene: TRBD2; len: 17; abundance: few; j_gene: TRBJ2-3; v_gene: TRBV4-2; CDR3aa: CASSQGGTSRFPDTQYF; CDR3nt: TGTGCCAGCAGCCAAGGAGGGACTAGCAGGTTCCCAGATACGCAGTATTTT
d_gene: .; len: 14; abundance: few; j_gene: TRBJ2-7; v_gene: TRBV2; CDR3aa: CASSEVRTLYEQYF; CDR3nt: TGTGCCAGCAGTGAAGTTCGGACTCTTTACGAGCAGTACTTC
d_gene: .; len: 16; abundance: many; j_gene: TRBJ1-1; v_gene: TRBV4-3; CDR3aa: CASSQGLAAGLAEAFF; CDR3nt: TGCGCCAGCAGCCAAGGGCTCGCGGCGGGTCTCGCTGAAGCTTTCTTT
d_gene: .; len: 16; abundance: .; j_gene: TRBJ2-1; v_gene: TRBV18; CDR3aa: CASSPATPGSYNEQFF; CDR3nt: TGTGCCAGCTCACCAGCCACCCCGGGCTCCTACAATGAGCAGTTCTTC
d_gene: TRBD2; len: 17; abundance: few; j_gene: TRBJ2-7; v_gene: TRBV20-1; CDR3aa: CSARDMVAGAPAYEQYF; CDR3nt: TGCAGTGCTAGAGATATGGTAGCGGGAGCCCCAGCCTACGAGCAGTACTTC
d_gene: .; len: 17; abundance: few; j_gene: TRBJ2-3; v_gene: TRBV20-1; CDR3aa: CSARDMGLSGLTATQYF; CDR3nt: TGCAGTGCTAGAGATATGGGGCTTTCCGGGTTAACAGCTACGCAGTATTTT
d_gene: TRBD1; len: 14; abundance: .; j_gene: TRBJ2-5; v_gene: TRBV28; CDR3aa: CASSDRDSQETQYF; CDR3nt: TGTGCCAGCAGTGACCGGGACAGCCAAGAGACCCAGTACTTC
d_gene: TRBD1; len: 13; abundance: .; j_gene: TRBJ2-7; v_gene: TRBV2; CDR3aa: CARKGQGEYEQYF; CDR3nt: TGTGCCAGGAAGGGACAGGGCGAGTACGAGCAGTACTTC
d_gene: .; len: 14; abundance: few; j_gene: TRBJ2-3; v_gene: TRBV6-2/TRBV6-3; CDR3aa: CASTSRHSTDTQYF; CDR3nt: TGTGCCAGCACTTCTCGGCATAGCACAGATACGCAGTATTTT
d_gene: TRBD2; len: 14; abundance: many; j_gene: TRBJ2-7; v_gene: TRBV20-1; CDR3aa: CSAPTGTSGYEQYF; CDR3nt: TGCAGTGCCCCAACCGGGACTAGCGGATACGAGCAGTACTTC
d_gene: TRBD2; len: 15; abundance: few; j_gene: TRBJ2-7; v_gene: TRBV7-3; CDR3aa: CASSSGLAGMNEQYF; CDR3nt: TGTGCCAGCAGTTCGGGACTAGCGGGAATGAACGAGCAGTACTTC
d_gene: TRBD2; len: 14; abundance: .; j_gene: TRBJ2-1; v_gene: TRBV27; CDR3aa: CATAGLASYNEQFF; CDR3nt: TGTGCCACCGCGGGACTAGCGAGCTACAATGAGCAGTTCTTC
d_gene: .; len: 11; abundance: few; j_gene: TRBJ2-1; v_gene: TRBV20-1; CDR3aa: CSARAVAEQFF; CDR3nt: TGCAGTGCTAGAGCAGTTGCTGAGCAGTTCTTC
d_gene: .; len: 10; abundance: many; j_gene: TRBJ1-1; v_gene: TRBV29-1; CDR3aa: CSGMNTEAFF; CDR3nt: TGCAGCGGAATGAACACTGAAGCTTTCTTT
d_gene: .; len: 13; abundance: few; j_gene: TRBJ2-7; v_gene: TRBV20-1; CDR3aa: CSARASDRYEQYF; CDR3nt: TGCAGTGCTAGAGCCTCGGACCGCTACGAGCAGTACTTC
d_gene: .; len: 13; abundance: few; j_gene: TRBJ2-7; v_gene: TRBV6-1; CDR3aa: CASSERVLYEQYF; CDR3nt: TGTGCCAGCAGTGAAAGGGTCTTGTACGAGCAGTACTTC
d_gene: .; len: 11; abundance: many; j_gene: TRBJ2-7; v_gene: TRBV6-6; CDR3aa: CASSTNYEQYF; CDR3nt: TGTGCCAGCAGTACGAACTACGAGCAGTACTTC
d_gene: TRBD2; len: 16; abundance: .; j_gene: TRBJ2-7; v_gene: TRBV19; CDR3aa: CASSPSSGGYSYEQYF; CDR3nt: TGTGCCAGTAGTCCATCGTCGGGGGGGTACTCCTACGAGCAGTACTTC
d_gene: .; len: 14; abundance: many; j_gene: TRBJ1-4; v_gene: TRBV20-1; CDR3aa: CSARGAPSNEKLFF; CDR3nt: TGCAGTGCTAGAGGGGCCCCGTCTAATGAAAAACTGTTTTTT
d_gene: TRBD1; len: 15; abundance: many; j_gene: TRBJ1-6; v_gene: TRBV7-9; CDR3aa: CASSNTGGFNSPLHF; CDR3nt: TGTGCCAGCAGCAACACAGGGGGCTTTAATTCACCCCTCCACTTT
d_gene: .; len: 14; abundance: many; j_gene: TRBJ1-5; v_gene: TRBV27; CDR3aa: CASSLGPYNQPQHF; CDR3nt: TGTGCCAGCAGTTTAGGGCCCTACAATCAGCCCCAGCATTTT
d_gene: .; len: 13; abundance: few; j_gene: TRBJ1-1; v_gene: TRBV5-1; CDR3aa: CASSVQGPTEAFF; CDR3nt: TGCGCCAGCAGCGTCCAGGGGCCCACTGAAGCTTTCTTT
d_gene: .; len: 14; abundance: .; j_gene: TRBJ1-6; v_gene: TRBV5-1; CDR3aa: CASSEGVYNSPLHF; CDR3nt: TGCGCCAGCAGTGAAGGGGTCTATAATTCACCCCTCCACTTT